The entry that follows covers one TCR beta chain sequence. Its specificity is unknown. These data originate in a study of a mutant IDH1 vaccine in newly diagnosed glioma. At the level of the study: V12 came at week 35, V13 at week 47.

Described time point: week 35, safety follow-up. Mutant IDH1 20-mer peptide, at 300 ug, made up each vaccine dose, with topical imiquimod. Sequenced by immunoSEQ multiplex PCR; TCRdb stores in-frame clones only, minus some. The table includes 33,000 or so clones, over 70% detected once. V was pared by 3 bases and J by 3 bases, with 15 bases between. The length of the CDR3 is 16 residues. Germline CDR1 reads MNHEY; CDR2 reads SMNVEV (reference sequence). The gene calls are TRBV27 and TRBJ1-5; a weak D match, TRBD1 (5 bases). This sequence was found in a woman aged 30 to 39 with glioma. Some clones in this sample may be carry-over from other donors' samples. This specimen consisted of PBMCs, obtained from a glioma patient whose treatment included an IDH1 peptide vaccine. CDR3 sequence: CASSLVGVENNQPQHF. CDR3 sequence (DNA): TGTGCCAGCAGTTTGGTGGGGGTCGAGAACAATCAGCCCCAGCATTTT.